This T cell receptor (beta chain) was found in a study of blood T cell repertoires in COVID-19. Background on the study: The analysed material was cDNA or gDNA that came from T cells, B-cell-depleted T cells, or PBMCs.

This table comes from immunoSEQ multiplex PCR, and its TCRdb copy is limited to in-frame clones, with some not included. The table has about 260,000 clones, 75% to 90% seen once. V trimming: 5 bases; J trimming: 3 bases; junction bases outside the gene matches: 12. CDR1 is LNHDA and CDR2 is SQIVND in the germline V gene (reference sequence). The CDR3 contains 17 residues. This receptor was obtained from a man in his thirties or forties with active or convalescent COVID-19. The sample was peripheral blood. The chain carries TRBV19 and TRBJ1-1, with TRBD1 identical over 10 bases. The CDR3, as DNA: TGTGCCAGTAGTCAGGGACGTTTCGGGACAGGGGACACTGAAGCTTTCTTT. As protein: CASSQGRFGTGDTEAFF. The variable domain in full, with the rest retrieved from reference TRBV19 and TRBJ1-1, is DGGITQSPKYLFRKEGQNVTLSCEQNLNHDAMYWYRQDPGQGLRLIYYSQIVNDFQKGDIAEGYSVSREKKESFPLTVTSAQKNPTAFYLCASSQGRFGTGDTEAFFGQGTRLTVV.